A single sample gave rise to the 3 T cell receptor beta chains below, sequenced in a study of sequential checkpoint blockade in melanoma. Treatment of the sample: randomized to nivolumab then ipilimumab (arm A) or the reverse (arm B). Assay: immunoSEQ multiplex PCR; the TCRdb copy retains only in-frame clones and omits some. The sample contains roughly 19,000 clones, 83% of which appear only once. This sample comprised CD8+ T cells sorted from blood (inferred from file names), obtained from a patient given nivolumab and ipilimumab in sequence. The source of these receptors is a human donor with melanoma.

CDR3 sequence reads: CASSPRFGPGSRDTQYF. CDR3 coding DNA: TGTGCCAGCAGCCCTCGCTTCGGTCCTGGGAGTAGAGATACGCAGTATTTT. This sequence joins TRBV9 and TRBJ2-3; a weak D match, TRBD2 (5 bases). The V gene lost 4 bases and the J gene lost 5 bases, with 23 bases spanning the gap. The V gene's germline CDR1 is SGDLS and CDR2 YYNGEE. This CDR3 contains 17 residues.

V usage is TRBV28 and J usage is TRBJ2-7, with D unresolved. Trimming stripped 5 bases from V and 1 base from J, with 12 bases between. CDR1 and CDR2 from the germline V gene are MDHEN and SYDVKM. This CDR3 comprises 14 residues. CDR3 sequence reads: CASSITTESYEQYF. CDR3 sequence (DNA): TGTGCCAGCAGTATTACGACTGAATCCTACGAGCAGTACTTC.

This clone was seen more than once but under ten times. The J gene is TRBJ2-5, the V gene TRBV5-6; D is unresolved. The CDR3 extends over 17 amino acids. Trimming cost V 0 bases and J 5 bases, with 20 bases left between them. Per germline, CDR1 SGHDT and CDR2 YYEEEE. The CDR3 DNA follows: TGTGCCAGCAGCTTGGACTGGAGAAACGGAGAAATGGAGACCCAGTACTTC. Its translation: CASSLDWRNGEMETQYF.